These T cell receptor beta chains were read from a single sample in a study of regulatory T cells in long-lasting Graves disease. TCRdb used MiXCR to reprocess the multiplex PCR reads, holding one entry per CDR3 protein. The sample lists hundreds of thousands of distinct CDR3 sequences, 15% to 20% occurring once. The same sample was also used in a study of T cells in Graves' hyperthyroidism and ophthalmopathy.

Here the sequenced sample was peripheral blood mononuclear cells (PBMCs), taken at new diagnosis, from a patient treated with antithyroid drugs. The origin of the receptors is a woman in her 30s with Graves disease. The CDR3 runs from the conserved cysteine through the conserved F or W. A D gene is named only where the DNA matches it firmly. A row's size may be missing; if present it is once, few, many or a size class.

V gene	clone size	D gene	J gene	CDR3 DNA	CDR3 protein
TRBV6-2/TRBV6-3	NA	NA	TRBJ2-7	TGTGCCAGCAGTTCTCAGAGGCCCTACGAGCAGTACTTC	CASSSQRPYEQYF
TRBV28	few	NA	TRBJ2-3	TGTGCCAGCAGTATCCCCACAGATACGCAGTATTTT	CASSIPTDTQYF
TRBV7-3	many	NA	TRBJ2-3	TGTGCCAGCAGCCGCGGAAGCCCCACAGATACGCAGTATTTT	CASSRGSPTDTQYF
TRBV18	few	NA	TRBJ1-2	TGTGCCAGCTCACCGGCGCACGGAAACTATGGCTACACCTTC	CASSPAHGNYGYTF
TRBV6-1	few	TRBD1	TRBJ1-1	TGTGCCAGCAGTGCCGGGACAGGGGAAGCTTTCTTT	CASSAGTGEAFF
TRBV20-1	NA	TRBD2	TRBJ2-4	TGCAGTGCCCCCATGAGCGGGGGAGCCAAAAACATTCAGTACTTC	CSAPMSGGAKNIQYF
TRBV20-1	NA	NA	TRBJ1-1	TGCAGTGCTTCCCAGACACTAGTCCGAACTGAAGCTTTCTTT	CSASQTLVRTEAFF
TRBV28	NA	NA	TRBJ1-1	TGTGCCAGCAGTCGCCTAAGGGCTTTCTTT	CASSRLRAFF
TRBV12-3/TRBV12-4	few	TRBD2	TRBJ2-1	TGTGCCAGCAGTTTTCCTTTGCGGGAGGAGGACAATGAGCAGTTCTTC	CASSFPLREEDNEQFF
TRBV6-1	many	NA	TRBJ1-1	TGTGCCAGCAGCGTCTCTTCTCGCGGAGGGGGGAACACTGAAGCTTTCTTT	CASSVSSRGGGNTEAFF
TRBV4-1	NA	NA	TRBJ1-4	TGCGCCAGCAGCCAAGCCGGGGGACCACTGGGGCAAGCAAAACTGTTTTTT	CASSQAGGPLGQAKLFF
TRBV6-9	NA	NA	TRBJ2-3	TGTGCCAGCAGTTACTCCTCGGGGTCAGATACGCAGTATTTT	CASSYSSGSDTQYF
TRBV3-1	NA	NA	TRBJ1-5	TGTGCCAGCTCGAGAAGACAGGCCCCGAATCAGCCCCAGCATTTT	CASSRRQAPNQPQHF
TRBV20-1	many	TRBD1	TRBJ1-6	TGCAGTGCTAGAGCTCGGGGGGCAGGGGGTACACCCCTCCACTTT	CSARARGAGGTPLHF
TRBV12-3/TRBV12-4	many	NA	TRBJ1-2	TGTGCCAGCAGCCCACCTTTGGGGGAGGGGAACTATGGCTACACCTTC	CASSPPLGEGNYGYTF
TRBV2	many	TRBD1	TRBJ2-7	TGTGCCAGCCTTCCGCGACAGGGACAATCCATCGAGCAGTACTTC	CASLPRQGQSIEQYF
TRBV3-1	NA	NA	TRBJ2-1	TGTGCCAGCAGCCAAGATTACCGTACGGGTGGCGCAGAGCAGTTCTTC	CASSQDYRTGGAEQFF
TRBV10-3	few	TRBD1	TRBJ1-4	TGTGCCGTAGAGGACAGGGTTAATGAAAAACTGTTTTTT	CAVEDRVNEKLFF
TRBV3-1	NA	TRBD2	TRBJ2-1	TGTGCCAGCAGCCAAGATTTGGCGGTCGGGACTAGCGTTTACAATGAGCAGTTCTTC	CASSQDLAVGTSVYNEQFF
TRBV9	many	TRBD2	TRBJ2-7	TGTGCCAGCAGCGTGGGACTAGCGTACGACGAGCAGTACTTC	CASSVGLAYDEQYF
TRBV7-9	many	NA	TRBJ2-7	TGTGCCAGCAGCTTAGTGGGGCCGAATTACGAGCAGTACTTC	CASSLVGPNYEQYF
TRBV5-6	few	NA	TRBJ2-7	TGTGCCAGCAGCTTGACAGGGTACCGCTACGAGCAGTACTTC	CASSLTGYRYEQYF
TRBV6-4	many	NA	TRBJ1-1	TGTGCCAGCAGTGTGAGCCGGGGGACTGAAGCTTTCTTT	CASSVSRGTEAFF
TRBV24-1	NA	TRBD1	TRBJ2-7	TGTGCCACCAGTGATTCGAGGACAGGGGGTGGCGAGCAGTACTTC	CATSDSRTGGGEQYF